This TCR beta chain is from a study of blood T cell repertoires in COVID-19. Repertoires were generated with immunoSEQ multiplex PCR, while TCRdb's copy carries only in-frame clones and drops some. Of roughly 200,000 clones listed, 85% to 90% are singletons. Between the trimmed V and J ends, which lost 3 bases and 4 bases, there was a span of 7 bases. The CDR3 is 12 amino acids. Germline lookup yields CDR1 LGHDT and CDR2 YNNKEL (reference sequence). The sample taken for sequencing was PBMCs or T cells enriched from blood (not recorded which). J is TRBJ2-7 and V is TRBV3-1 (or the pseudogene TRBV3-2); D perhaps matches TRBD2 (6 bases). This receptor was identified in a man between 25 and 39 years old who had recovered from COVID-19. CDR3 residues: CASSQTSYEQYF. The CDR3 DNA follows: TGTGCCAGCAGCCAGACTAGTTACGAGCAGTACTTC.